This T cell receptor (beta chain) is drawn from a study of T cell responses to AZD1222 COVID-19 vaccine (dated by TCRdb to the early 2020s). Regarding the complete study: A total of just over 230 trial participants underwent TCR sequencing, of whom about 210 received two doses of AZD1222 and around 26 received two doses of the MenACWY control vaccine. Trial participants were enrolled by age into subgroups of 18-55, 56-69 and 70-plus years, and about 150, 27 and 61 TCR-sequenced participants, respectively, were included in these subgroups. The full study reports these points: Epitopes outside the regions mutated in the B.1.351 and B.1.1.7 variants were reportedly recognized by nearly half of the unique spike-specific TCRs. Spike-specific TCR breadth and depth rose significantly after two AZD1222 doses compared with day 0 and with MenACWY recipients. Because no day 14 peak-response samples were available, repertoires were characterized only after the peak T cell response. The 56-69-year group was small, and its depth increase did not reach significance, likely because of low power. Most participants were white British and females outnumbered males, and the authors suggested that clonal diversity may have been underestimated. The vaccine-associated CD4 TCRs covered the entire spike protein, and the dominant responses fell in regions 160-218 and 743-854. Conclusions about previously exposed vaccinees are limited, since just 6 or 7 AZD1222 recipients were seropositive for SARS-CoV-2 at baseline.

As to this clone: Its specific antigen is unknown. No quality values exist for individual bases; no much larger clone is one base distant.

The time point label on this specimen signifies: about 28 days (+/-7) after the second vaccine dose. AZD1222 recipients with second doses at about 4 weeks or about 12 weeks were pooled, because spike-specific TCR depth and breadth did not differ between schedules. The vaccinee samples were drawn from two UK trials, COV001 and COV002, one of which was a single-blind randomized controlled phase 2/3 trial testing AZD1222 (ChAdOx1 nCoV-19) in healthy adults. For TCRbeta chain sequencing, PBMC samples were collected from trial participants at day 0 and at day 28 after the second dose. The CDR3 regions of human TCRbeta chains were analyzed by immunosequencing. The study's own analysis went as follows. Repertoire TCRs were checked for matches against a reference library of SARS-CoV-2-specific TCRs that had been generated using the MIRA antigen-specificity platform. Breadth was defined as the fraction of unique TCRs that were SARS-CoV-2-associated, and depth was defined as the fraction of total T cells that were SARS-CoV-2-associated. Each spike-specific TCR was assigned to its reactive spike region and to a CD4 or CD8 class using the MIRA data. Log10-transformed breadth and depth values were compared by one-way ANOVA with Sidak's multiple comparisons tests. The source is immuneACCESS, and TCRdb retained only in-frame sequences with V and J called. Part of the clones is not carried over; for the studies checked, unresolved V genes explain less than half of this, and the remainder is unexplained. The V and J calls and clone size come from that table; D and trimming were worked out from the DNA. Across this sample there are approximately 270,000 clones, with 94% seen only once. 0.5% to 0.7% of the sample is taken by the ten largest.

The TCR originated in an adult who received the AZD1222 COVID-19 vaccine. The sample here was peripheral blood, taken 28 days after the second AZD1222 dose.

The CDR3 in this case is CASSELYFSYEQYF. The sequence in DNA is TGTGCCAGCAGTGAATTGTACTTCTCCTACGAGCAGTACTTC. The chain couples TRBV2 to TRBJ2-7; no D gene is confidently identified. CDR1 is given as SNHLY and CDR2 as FYNNEI, both from the germline V gene. From the cysteine through the phenylalanine, the CDR3 covers 14 amino acids. Just CDR3 DNA is preserved here, 42 bases in frame from base 1. A distance of 8 bases separates the germline ends of V and J, which lose 2 bases and 0 bases respectively.